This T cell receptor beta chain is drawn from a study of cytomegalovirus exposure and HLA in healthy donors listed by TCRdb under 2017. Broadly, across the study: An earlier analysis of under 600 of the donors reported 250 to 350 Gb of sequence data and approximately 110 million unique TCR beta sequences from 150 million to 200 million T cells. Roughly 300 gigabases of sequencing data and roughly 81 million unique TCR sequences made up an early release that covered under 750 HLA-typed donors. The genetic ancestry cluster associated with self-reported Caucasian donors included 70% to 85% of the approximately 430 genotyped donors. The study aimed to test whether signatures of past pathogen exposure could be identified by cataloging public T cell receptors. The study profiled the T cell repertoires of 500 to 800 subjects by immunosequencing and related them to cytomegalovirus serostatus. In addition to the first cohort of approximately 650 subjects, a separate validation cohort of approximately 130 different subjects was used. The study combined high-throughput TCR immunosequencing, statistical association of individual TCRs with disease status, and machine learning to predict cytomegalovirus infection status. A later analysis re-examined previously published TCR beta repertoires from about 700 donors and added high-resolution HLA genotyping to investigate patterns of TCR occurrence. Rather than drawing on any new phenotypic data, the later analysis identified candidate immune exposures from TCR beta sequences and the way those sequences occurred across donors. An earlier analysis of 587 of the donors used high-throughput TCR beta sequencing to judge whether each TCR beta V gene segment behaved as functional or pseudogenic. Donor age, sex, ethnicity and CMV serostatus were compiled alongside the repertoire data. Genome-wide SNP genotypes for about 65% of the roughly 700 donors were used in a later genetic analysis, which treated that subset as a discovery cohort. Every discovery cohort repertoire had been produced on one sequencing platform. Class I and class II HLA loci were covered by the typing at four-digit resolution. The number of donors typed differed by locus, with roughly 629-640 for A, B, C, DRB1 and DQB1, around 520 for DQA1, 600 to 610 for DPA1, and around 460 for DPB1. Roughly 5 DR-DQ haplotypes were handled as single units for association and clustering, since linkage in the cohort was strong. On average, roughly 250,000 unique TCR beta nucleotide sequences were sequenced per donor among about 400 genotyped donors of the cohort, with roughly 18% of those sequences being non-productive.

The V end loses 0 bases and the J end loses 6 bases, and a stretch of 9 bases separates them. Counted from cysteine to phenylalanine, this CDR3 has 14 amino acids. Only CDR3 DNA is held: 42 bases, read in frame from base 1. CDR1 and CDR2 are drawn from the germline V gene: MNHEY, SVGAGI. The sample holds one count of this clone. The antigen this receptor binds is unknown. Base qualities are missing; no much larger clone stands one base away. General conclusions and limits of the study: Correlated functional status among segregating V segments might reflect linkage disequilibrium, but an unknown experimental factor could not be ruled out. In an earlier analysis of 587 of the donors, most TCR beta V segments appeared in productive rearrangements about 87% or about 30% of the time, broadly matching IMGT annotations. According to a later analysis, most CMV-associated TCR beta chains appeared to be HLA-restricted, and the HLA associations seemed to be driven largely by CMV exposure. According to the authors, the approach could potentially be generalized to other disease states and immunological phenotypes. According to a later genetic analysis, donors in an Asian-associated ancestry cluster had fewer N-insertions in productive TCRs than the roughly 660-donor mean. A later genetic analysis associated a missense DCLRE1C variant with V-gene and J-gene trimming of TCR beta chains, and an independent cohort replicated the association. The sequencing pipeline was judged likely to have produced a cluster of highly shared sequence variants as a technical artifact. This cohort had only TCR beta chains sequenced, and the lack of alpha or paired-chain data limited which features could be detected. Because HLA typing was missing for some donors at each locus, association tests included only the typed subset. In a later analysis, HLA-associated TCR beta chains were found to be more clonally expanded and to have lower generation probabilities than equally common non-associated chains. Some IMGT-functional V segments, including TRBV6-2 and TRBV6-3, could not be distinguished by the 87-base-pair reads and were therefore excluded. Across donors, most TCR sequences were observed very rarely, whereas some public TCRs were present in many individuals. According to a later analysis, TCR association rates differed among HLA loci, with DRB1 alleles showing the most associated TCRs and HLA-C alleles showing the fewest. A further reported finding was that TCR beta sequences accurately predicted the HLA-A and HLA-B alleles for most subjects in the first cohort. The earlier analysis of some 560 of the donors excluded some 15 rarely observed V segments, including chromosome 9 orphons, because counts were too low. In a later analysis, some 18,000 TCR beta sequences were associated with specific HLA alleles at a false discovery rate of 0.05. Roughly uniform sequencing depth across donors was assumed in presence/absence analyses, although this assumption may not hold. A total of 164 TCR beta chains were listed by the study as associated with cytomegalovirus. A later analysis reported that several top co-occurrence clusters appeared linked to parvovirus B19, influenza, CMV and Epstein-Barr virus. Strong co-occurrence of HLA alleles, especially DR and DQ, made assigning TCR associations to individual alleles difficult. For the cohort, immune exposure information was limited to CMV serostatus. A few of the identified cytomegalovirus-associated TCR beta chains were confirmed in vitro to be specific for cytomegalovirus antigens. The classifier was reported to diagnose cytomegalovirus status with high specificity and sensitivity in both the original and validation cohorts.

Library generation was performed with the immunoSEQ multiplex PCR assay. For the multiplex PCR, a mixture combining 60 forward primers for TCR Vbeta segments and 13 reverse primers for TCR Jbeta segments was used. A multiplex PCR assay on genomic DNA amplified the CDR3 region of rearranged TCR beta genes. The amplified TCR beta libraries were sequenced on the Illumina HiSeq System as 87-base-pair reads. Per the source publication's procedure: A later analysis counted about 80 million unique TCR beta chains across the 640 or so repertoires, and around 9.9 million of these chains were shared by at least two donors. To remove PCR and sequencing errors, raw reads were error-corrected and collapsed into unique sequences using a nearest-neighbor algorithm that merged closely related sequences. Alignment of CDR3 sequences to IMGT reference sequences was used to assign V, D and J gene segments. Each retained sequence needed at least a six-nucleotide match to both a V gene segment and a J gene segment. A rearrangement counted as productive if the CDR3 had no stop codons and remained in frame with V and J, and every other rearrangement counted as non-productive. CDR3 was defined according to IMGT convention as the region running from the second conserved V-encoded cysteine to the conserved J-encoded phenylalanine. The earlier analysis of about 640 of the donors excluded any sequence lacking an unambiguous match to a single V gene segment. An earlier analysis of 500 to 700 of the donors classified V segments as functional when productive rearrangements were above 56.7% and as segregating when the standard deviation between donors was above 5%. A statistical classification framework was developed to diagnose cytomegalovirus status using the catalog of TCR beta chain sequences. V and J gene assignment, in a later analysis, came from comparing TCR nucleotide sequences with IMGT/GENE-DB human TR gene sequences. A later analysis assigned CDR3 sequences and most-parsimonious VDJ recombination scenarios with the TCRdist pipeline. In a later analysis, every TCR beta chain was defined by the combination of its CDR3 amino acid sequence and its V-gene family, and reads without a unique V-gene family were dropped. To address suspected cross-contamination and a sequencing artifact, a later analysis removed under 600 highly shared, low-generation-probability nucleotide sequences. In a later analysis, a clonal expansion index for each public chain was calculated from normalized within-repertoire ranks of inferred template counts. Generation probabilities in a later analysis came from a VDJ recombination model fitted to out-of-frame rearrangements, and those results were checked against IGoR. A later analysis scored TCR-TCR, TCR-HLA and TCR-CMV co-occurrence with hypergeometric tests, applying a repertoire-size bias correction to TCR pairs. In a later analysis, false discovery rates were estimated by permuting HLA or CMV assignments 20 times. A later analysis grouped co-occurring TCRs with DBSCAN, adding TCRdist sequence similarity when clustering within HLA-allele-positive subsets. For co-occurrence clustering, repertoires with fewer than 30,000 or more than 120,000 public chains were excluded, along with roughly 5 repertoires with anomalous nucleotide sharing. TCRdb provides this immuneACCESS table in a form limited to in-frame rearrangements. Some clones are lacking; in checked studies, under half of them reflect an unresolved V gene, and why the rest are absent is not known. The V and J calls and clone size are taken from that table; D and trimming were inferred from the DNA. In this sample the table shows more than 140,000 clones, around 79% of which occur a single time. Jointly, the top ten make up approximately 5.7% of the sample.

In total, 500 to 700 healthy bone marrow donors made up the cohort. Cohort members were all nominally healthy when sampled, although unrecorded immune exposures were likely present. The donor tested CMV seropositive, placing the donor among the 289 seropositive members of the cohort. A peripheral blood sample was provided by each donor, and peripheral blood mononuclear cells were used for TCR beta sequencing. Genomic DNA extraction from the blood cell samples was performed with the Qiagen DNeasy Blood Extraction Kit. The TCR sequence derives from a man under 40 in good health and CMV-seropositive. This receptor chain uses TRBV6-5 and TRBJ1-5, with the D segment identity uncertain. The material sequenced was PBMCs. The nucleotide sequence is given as TGTGCCAGCAGTTACTCCTCTGAGGGTCAGCCCCAGCATTTT. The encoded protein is CASSYSSEGQPQHF.